This is a list of T cell receptor beta chains from one sample in a study of blood T cells in healthy people across ages. TCRdb re-analysed the 5' RACE reads in MiXCR, keeping a single row per CDR3 protein. The sample lists about 1.8 million distinct CDR3 sequences, approximately 50% occurring once. Sequenced: blood. The receptors here all came from a woman aged 40 to 49 in good health. Each CDR3 is given without its conserved first and last residue. The order of the fields is clone size, D gene, V gene, J gene, CDR3 protein. A D gene is named only where the DNA matches it firmly. The size of a clone is reported for some rows only, either as once, few or many, or as a class for expanded clones.

-	-	TRBV7-9	TRBJ1-1	ASSMDRQNTEAF
-	TRBD2	TRBV20-1	TRBJ2-3	SARDSGGGRGTDTQY
-	TRBD1	TRBV11-2	TRBJ2-1	ASSLSVGTGALNEQF
-	TRBD1	TRBV9	TRBJ2-7	ASSAPGTGIDEQY
once	TRBD2	TRBV12-3/TRBV12-4	TRBJ2-5	ASMEAGSGVEQY
-	-	TRBV29-1	TRBJ2-7	SVTGNYEQY
-	TRBD1	TRBV5-1	TRBJ1-1	ASSGTGMDTEAF
-	-	TRBV14	TRBJ2-1	ASSQDLLAGVGNEQF
few	-	TRBV20-1	TRBJ2-7	SAPLRGIANEQY
-	-	TRBV3-1	TRBJ2-5	ASSQISQETQY
-	TRBD1	TRBV7-2	TRBJ1-2	ASSFDRAVRGYT
-	-	TRBV27	TRBJ2-5	ASKTRETQY
-	TRBD2	TRBV6-2/TRBV6-3	TRBJ2-3	ASSQGLAGRHTDTQY
-	TRBD2	TRBV7-2	TRBJ2-5	ARSLVGLAGGLGETQY
few	-	TRBV24-1	TRBJ2-2	ATSDVQLRGELF
few	-	TRBV27	TRBJ2-7	ASSLGRLHYEQY
-	TRBD1	TRBV12-3/TRBV12-4	TRBJ2-7	ASSRDRGISYEQY
-	TRBD1	TRBV4-2	TRBJ1-4	ASSRSDRANEKLF
few	-	TRBV20-1	TRBJ2-7	SASNGNYEQY
-	TRBD2	TRBV9	TRBJ2-5	ASSVGGPSGQETQY
few	-	TRBV7-2	TRBJ2-7	ASSLDRGAYYEQY
-	-	TRBV28	TRBJ1-1	ASRPTNTEAF
few	TRBD1	TRBV29-1	TRBJ1-2	SVQGGQGAQGYT
-	-	TRBV20-1	-	SARAASSYNEQY
once	-	TRBV20-1	TRBJ2-1	SARTGTGRLGAEQF
-	-	TRBV20-1	TRBJ1-5	SASGADQPQH
many	TRBD1	TRBV12-3/TRBV12-4	TRBJ2-1	ASSGRQGAGDEQF
-	TRBD1	TRBV7-9	TRBJ1-4	ASSPGQGMNEKLF
few	TRBD2	TRBV24-1	TRBJ2-1	ATSDAGTRKNNEQF
-	-	TRBV28	TRBJ2-6	ASSFPYRNSGANVLT
-	-	TRBV28	TRBJ2-3	ASSFRGVFTDTQY
-	-	TRBV5-1	TRBJ1-6	ASRSRTGNSPLH
-	-	TRBV5-1	TRBJ1-6	ASSGMGGSPLH
many	-	TRBV7-9	TRBJ2-3	ASRPKVSTVHLKSDTQY
-	-	TRBV6-2/TRBV6-3	TRBJ2-3	ASHRQVSTDTQY
-	-	TRBV4-1	TRBJ1-4	ASSQDGRQGEKLF
-	TRBD1	TRBV7-9	TRBJ1-2	ASSDTGDGYT
-	-	TRBV20-1	TRBJ2-5	SAEGLGETQY
-	TRBD1	TRBV6-2/TRBV6-3	TRBJ2-3	ASRGQGNVNTQY
-	TRBD1	TRBV12-3/TRBV12-4	TRBJ1-4	ASSYGQGRTNEKLF
-	-	TRBV5-1	TRBJ1-1	ASSRTEGTEAF
many	-	TRBV7-2	TRBJ2-4	ASSLGGHYIQY
-	TRBD1	TRBV15	TRBJ1-1	ATTLGQGASGEAF
-	TRBD2	TRBV20-1	TRBJ2-7	SARLSGVREQY